A single sample gave rise to the 32 T cell receptor beta chains below, sequenced in a study of cytomegalovirus exposure and HLA in healthy donors. The PCR made use of 60 Vbeta and 13 Jbeta primers. Data came from immunoSEQ multiplex PCR; TCRdb stores just in-frame clones and leaves some out. The table shows 150,000 to 200,000 clones, with 76% occurring only once. Sequenced input: PBMCs. All receptors come from a man between 18 and 35 years old in good health and CMV-seronegative.

The chain is built from TRBV2 and TRBJ2-7, with 14 bases that match TRBD2. The trim removed 5 bases at V and 3 bases at J, leaving 3 bases unmatched. The CDR3 is made up of 15 amino acids. Germline assignment: CDR1 SNHLY and CDR2 FYNNEI. The CDR3 reads CASSMGLAGVYEQYF. The CDR3 nucleotides are TGTGCCAGCAGTATGGGACTAGCGGGGGTCTACGAGCAGTACTTC.

The chain couples TRBV23-1 to TRBJ1-2; tentative D call: TRBD1 (5 bases). TRBV23-1 is designated an ORF whose function remains uncertain. The CDR3 runs 16 residues. The V gene lost 0 bases and the J gene lost 6 bases, with 17 bases spanning the gap. The CDR3 nucleotides are TGCGCCAGCAGTCAATCACCAGGCCGAAGCAGGGATGGCTACACCTTC. Translating gives CASSQSPGRSRDGYTF.

This clone has more than one count but fewer than ten. The V call is TRBV23-1, the J call TRBJ1-1, with D unclear. TRBV23-1 belongs to the ORF category, with a function that is uncertain. CDR3 length: 15 amino acids. Trimming took 6 bases from V and 9 from J, leaving 23 bases between them. As DNA, the CDR3 is TGCGCCAGCAGGCAAACCCCCGCGTCAGCTGGGCAAGCTTTCTTT. Protein sequence: CASRQTPASAGQAFF.

The rearrangement joins TRBV20-1 to TRBJ2-7; 7 bases agree with TRBD1. The CDR3 is 11 residues long. Looked up from germline, CDR1 is DFQATT and CDR2 is SNEGSKA (reference sequence). V dropped 5 bases and J dropped 6; count of bases not matched to a gene: 4. The CDR3 reads CSALTGVEQYF. The CDR3 DNA follows: TGCAGTGCTTTAACAGGGGTCGAGCAGTACTTC.

This clone turned up a few times. The chain employs TRBV7-6 and TRBJ2-2; 12 nucleotides line up with TRBD2. Trimming cost V 5 bases and J 4 bases; bases outside gene matches: 11. This CDR3 comprises 18 residues. Germline CDR1 SGHVS, CDR2 FNYEAQ. The CDR3 region is CASSPGTSGPRVTGELFF. CDR3 sequence (DNA): TGTGCCAGCAGCCCCGGGACTAGCGGGCCGAGGGTCACCGGGGAGCTGTTTTTT.

V is TRBV15 and J is TRBJ2-7; no reliable D call. The CDR3 consists of 15 residues. Germline CDR1 is LNHNV and CDR2 is YYDKDF (reference sequence). V was trimmed by 0 bases and J by 5 bases, leaving 14 bases between them. CDR3 sequence: CATSRDRARRDEQYF. In DNA form, the CDR3 reads TGTGCCACCAGCAGAGATCGCGCACGACGGGACGAGCAGTACTTC.

In its sample, this clone was seen a few times. The chain combines TRBV27 with TRBJ1-2; 9 bases match TRBD1. The CDR3 extends over 16 amino acids. The V gene's germline CDR1 is MNHEY and CDR2 SMNVEV (reference sequence). V lost 2 bases and J lost 0; bases outside the gene matches: 4. CDR3 sequence reads: CASSLPDRGTNYGYTF. Here the CDR3 DNA reads TGTGCCAGCAGTTTACCCGACAGGGGGACTAACTATGGCTACACCTTC.

CDR3 DNA: TGTGCCAGCAGCGCTCACACAGGGGCCGCGGGCACTGAAGCTTTCTTT. As protein: CASSAHTGAAGTEAFF. The V call is TRBV9, the J call TRBJ1-1; 7 positions agree with TRBD1. Germline assignment: CDR1 SGDLS and CDR2 YYNGEE. The CDR3 is 16 residues long. J was trimmed by 4 bases and V by 3 bases; bases with no gene match: 12.

The chain has TRBV7-9 and TRBJ1-2; no reliable D call. From germline, CDR1 is SEHNR and CDR2 FQNEAQ (reference sequence). The ends were cut back, 5 bases at V and 4 bases at J, with 14 bases in the middle. The CDR3 covers 14 residues. In DNA, the CDR3 is TGTGCCAGCAGCCCCCGGGTGCTAGGCTATGGCTACACCTTC. It specifies CASSPRVLGYGYTF.

This chain joins TRBV30 and TRBJ1-3, with D possibly matching TRBD1 (5 bases). V dropped 8 bases and J dropped 0 bases, with 11 bases sitting between them. This CDR3 comprises 13 residues. Germline CDR1 GTSNPN, CDR2 SVGIG (reference sequence). CDR3 region: CAGGHRSGNTIYF. CDR3 sequence (DNA): TGTGCCGGCGGACATCGCTCTGGAAACACCATATATTTT.

The chain carries TRBV7-3 and TRBJ1-2; 9 bases line up with TRBD1. Trimming removed 2 bases from V and 8 bases from J; junction bases left unmatched: 6. The germline CDR1 and CDR2 sequences are SGHTA and FQGTGA. CDR3 length equals 14 residues. The CDR3 spells CASSLGTGQEGYTF. Here the CDR3 DNA reads TGTGCCAGCAGCTTAGGGACAGGGCAAGAGGGCTACACCTTC.

The chain couples TRBV5-1 to TRBJ1-3; D gene unclear. Germline CDR1 and CDR2: SGHRS and YFSETQ. The CDR3 contains 16 residues. V gave up 0 bases and J gave up 0 bases, with 10 bases separating them. CDR3 DNA sequence: TGCGCCAGCAGCTTGGTCTCCGTGAGCTCTGGAAACACCATATATTTT. It is translated as CASSLVSVSSGNTIYF.

The chain joins TRBV5-1 to TRBJ2-1; the match to TRBD2 covers 10 bases. Germline-derived CDR1 and CDR2 are SGHRS and YFSETQ. The CDR3 contains 16 residues. V shed 2 bases and J 7 bases; nucleotides not matched to a gene: 9. CDR3: CASSLTSGRDLNEQFF. The CDR3 DNA reads as TGCGCCAGCAGCTTAACGAGCGGGAGGGATCTGAATGAGCAGTTCTTC.

This rearrangement joins TRBV7-2 to TRBJ2-7, with 13 bases fitting TRBD2. From germline, CDR1 is SGHTA and CDR2 FQGNSA. The CDR3 runs 16 residues. Trimming removed 3 bases from V and 2 bases from J; junction bases left unmatched: 4. CDR3 sequence reads: CASSFFGLAGAYEQYF. CDR3 DNA sequence: TGTGCCAGCAGCTTCTTCGGACTAGCGGGAGCCTACGAGCAGTACTTC.

The sample holds a few counts of this clone. V and J are TRBV19 and TRBJ1-6; 9 positions match TRBD1. V lost 6 bases, J lost 10 bases, and 7 bases stayed unmatched. CDR3 length equals 14 residues. Germline V lookup: CDR1 LNHDA, CDR2 SQIVND (reference sequence). The CDR3 spells CASSGRQGESPLHF. The CDR3 DNA reads as TGTGCCAGTAGCGGGCGACAGGGGGAATCACCCCTCCACTTT.

The chain carries TRBV9 and TRBJ1-6; TRBD1 is a possible D gene (6 bases). The V end lost 3 bases, the J end lost 12 bases, and 19 bases lay between the germline ends. The CDR3 has 15 residues. Germline CDR1 reads SGDLS; CDR2 reads YYNGEE. CDR3 in DNA: TGTGCCAGCAGCGCGGACAGCGTACGAAGTCTACCCCTCCACTTT. Translating it yields CASSADSVRSLPLHF.

V gene TRBV14 combines with J gene TRBJ2-5, with 8 bases aligning to TRBD2. Germline V gene sequence: CDR1 SGHDN, CDR2 FVKESK. Trimming at V came to 5 bases and at J to 1 base, leaving 6 bases not matched to a gene. The CDR3 is 15 amino acids. CDR3 region: CASSSPGTSQETQYF. CDR3 bases: TGTGCCAGCAGCTCTCCCGGGACTAGCCAAGAGACCCAGTACTTC.

This chain uses TRBV5-1 with TRBJ1-2; no firm D call. Germline V gene lookup returns CDR1 SGHRS and CDR2 YFSETQ. V was shortened by 4 bases and J by 5 bases, with 12 bases between the two germline ends. CDR3 length: 13 residues. The CDR3 here is CASSPGEGYGYTF. CDR3 DNA: TGCGCCAGCAGCCCCGGGGAAGGGTATGGCTACACCTTC.

The gene calls are TRBV11-2 and TRBJ1-4; TRBD1 aligns across 7 bases. The CDR3 totals 17 residues. Germline loops: CDR1 SGHAT, CDR2 FQNNGV. Losses at the gene ends were 5 bases for V and 5 bases for J; bases not matched to a gene: 14. The CDR3 protein is CASSLSARTGPNEKLFF. For the CDR3, the DNA is TGTGCCAGCAGCCTTAGTGCCCGGACAGGCCCGAATGAAAAACTGTTTTTT.

The chain joins TRBV2 to TRBJ1-2; no reliable D call. The CDR3 is 10 residues long. The germline V and J ends were trimmed by 7 bases and 6 bases, with 6 bases remaining between them. CDR1 and CDR2 (germline): SNHLY, FYNNEI. The CDR3 protein is CASTGNGYTF. For the CDR3, the DNA is TGTGCCAGCACCGGGAATGGCTACACCTTC.

This clone is a singleton in its sample. The chain is built from TRBV29-1 and TRBJ1-4; maybe TRBD1 (6 bases). V was pared by 7 bases and J by 2 bases, with 11 bases between. The CDR3 covers 13 residues. Germline V gene sequence: CDR1 SQVTM, CDR2 ANQGSEA. The DNA for the CDR3 is TGCAGCGCAGGGGTTGGCACTAATGAAAAACTGTTTTTT. Its translation: CSAGVGTNEKLFF. Together with reference TRBV29-1 and TRBJ1-4, the CDR3 gives the full variable domain: SAVISQKPSRDICQRGTSLTIQCQVDSQVTMMFWYRQQPGQSLTLIATANQGSEATYESGFVIDKFPISRPNLTFSTLTVSNMSPEDSSIYLCSAGVGTNEKLFFGSGTQLSVL.

The chain has TRBV5-4 and TRBJ1-2, with D unclear. Germline V gene data show CDR1 as SGHNT and CDR2 as YYREEE (reference sequence). V was trimmed by 0 bases and J by 1 base, leaving 13 bases between them. The CDR3 is 16 amino acids. The CDR3 is CASSLAGGRDNYGYTF. The CDR3 bases are TGTGCCAGCAGCTTGGCCGGCGGCCGGGATAACTATGGCTACACCTTC.

V gene TRBV7-3 combines with J gene TRBJ2-1, with 9 bases that match TRBD2. The CDR3 consists of 17 residues. Trimming cost V 3 bases and J 5 bases; bases outside gene matches: 11. The V gene's germline CDR1 is SGHTA and CDR2 FQGTGA. The CDR3 DNA reads TGTGCCAGCAGCTTCCCGAACGCGGGGGGGCAAAACAATGAGCAGTTCTTC. Translation: CASSFPNAGGQNNEQFF.

The chain joins TRBV7-9 to TRBJ2-1, with a tentative D call TRBD2 (6 bases). Looked up from germline, CDR1 is SEHNR and CDR2 is FQNEAQ (reference sequence). CDR3 length: 13 amino acids. V was clipped by 5 bases and J by 10 bases, with 15 bases between them. CDR3 residues: CASSRSSAGEQFF. DNA of the CDR3: TGTGCCAGCAGCCGGTCCTCTGCGGGGGAGCAGTTCTTC.

This rearrangement joins TRBV28 to TRBJ2-5, with 7 bases aligning to TRBD2. Trimming cost V 7 bases and J 2 bases; bases outside gene matches: 4. CDR1 is MDHEN and CDR2 is SYDVKM in the germline V gene. This CDR3 comprises 13 residues. CDR3 DNA sequence: TGTGCCAGCAAACTAGCGAGTCAAGAGACCCAGTACTTC. It codes for CASKLASQETQYF.

V gene TRBV5-5 combines with J gene TRBJ2-7; weak D call: TRBD1 (6 bases). CDR3 size: 14 residues. Germline V CDR1 and CDR2: SGHKS, YYEKEE (reference sequence). The V end was cut by 5 bases, the J end by 4 bases, with 16 bases between. The CDR3 reads CASRSAQGMYEQYF. The CDR3 nucleotides are TGTGCCAGCAGATCAGCGCAGGGGATGTACGAGCAGTACTTC.

This clone was seen once. The chain couples TRBV11-3 to TRBJ1-1; perhaps TRBD1 as D (6 bases). The CDR3 has 15 residues. Trimming removed 5 bases at V and 3 bases at J, with 16 bases between. Germline-derived CDR1 and CDR2 are SGHNT and YENEEA. The CDR3 coding sequence is TGTGCCAGCAGCCCCGAAGGGGGGGCCGACACTGAAGCTTTCTTT. It yields the protein CASSPEGGADTEAFF.

The chain links TRBV12-5 to TRBJ2-2; 9 nucleotides line up with TRBD2. The germline gives CDR1 LGHNT, CDR2 FRNRAP. V was clipped by 7 bases and J by 4 bases; unmatched bases: 7. There are 15 residues in the CDR3. The CDR3 region is CASAVSGGLTGELFF. The CDR3 DNA follows: TGTGCTAGTGCCGTTAGCGGGGGCCTCACCGGGGAGCTGTTTTTT.

This clone was found a few times. V is TRBV11-2 and J is TRBJ1-1, with D perhaps matching TRBD1 (6 bases). CDR3 length: 14 amino acids. Trimming pared 3 bases from V and 4 bases from J, leaving 12 bases between. Germline-derived CDR1 and CDR2 are SGHAT and FQNNGV. CDR3 residues: CASSFPGATTEAFF. CDR3 bases: TGTGCCAGCAGCTTCCCAGGGGCCACCACTGAAGCTTTCTTT.

This sequence joins TRBV27 and TRBJ2-1; a weak D match, TRBD2 (5 bases). The CDR3 consists of 17 residues. CDR1 and CDR2 (germline): MNHEY, SMNVEV (reference sequence). The germline V and J ends were trimmed by 0 bases and 1 base, with 13 bases remaining between them. CDR3 bases: TGTGCCAGCAGTTTATCGGCGGGCCGAAGGTCCTACAATGAGCAGTTCTTC. It codes for CASSLSAGRRSYNEQFF.

The chain is built from TRBV25-1 and TRBJ2-3; 11 bases agree with TRBD1. This CDR3 has 15 residues. Germline assignment: CDR1 MGHDK and CDR2 SYGVNS. V was clipped by 6 bases and J by 5 bases; unmatched bases: 7. This CDR3 is CASSKGQGAIDTQYF. CDR3 coding DNA: TGTGCCAGCAGCAAAGGACAGGGGGCAATAGATACGCAGTATTTT.

The chain joins TRBV9 to TRBJ1-2; D unclear. Germline values: CDR1 SGDLS, CDR2 YYNGEE. The CDR3 sequence is 11 residues long. V was trimmed by 4 bases and J by 6 bases, leaving 7 bases between them. The CDR3 protein is CASSSRDGYTF. In DNA form, the CDR3 reads TGTGCCAGCAGCTCCCGAGATGGCTACACCTTC. Full variable domain (rest looked up from reference TRBV9 and TRBJ1-2): DSGVTQTPKHLITATGQRVTLRCSPRSGDLSVYWYQQSLDQGLQFLIQYYNGEERAKGNILERFSAQQFPDLHSELNLSSLELGDSALYFCASSSRDGYTFGSGTRLTVV.